Presented here are 19 T cell receptor beta chains from one specimen sequenced in a study of blood T cell repertoires in COVID-19. The protocol was immunoSEQ multiplex PCR, while the TCRdb copy is restricted to in-frame clones and leaves out a portion. The repertoire holds just over 300,000 clones, about nine tenths seen once, with more than 2% in the top ten. Source material: peripheral blood. Every receptor here comes from a young man with active or convalescent COVID-19.

Remarks on this clone: Germline is not matched at one junction end, which may reflect a read error. The chain is built from TRBV15 and TRBJ1-4, with D perhaps matching TRBD1 (6 bases). Per germline, CDR1 LNHNV and CDR2 YYDKDF (reference sequence). This CDR3 contains 12 residues. As DNA, the CDR3 is TGTGCCACCAGCCGTAGGACAGCTCCGAGCGACTTT. This codes for CATSRRTAPSDF.

J is TRBJ2-2 and V is TRBV4-3; perhaps TRBD1 as D (6 bases). This CDR3 spans 15 amino acids. The V end lost 1 base, the J end lost 4 bases, and 10 bases lay between the germline ends. CDR1 LGHNA and CDR2 YSLEER come from the germline V gene. CDR3 in DNA: TGCGCCAGCAGCCAAGCTAGGACAGTCACCGGGGAGCTGTTTTTT. This translates into CASSQARTVTGELFF.

The chain is built from TRBV11-2 and TRBJ1-1; D not resolved. This CDR3 is 15 amino acids long. Germline CDR1 SGHAT, CDR2 FQNNGV. Trimming removed 3 bases from V and 5 bases from J, with 16 bases in between. CDR3 coding DNA: TGTGCCAGCAGCTTGTTGTCGGGAGTTGGGACTGAAGCTTTCTTT. Amino acid sequence: CASSLLSGVGTEAFF.

CDR3 nucleotides: TGCGCCAGCAGCTTGGAACCCGGACAGGGGGCTTCTCGGGCTTTCTTT. This sequence encodes CASSLEPGQGASRAFF. The rearrangement links TRBV5-1 to TRBJ1-1; 11 bases map to TRBD1. Trimming at V came to 0 bases and at J to 11 bases, leaving 12 bases not matched to a gene. CDR3 size: 16 residues. Germline CDR1 and CDR2: SGHRS and YFSETQ.

The rearrangement uses TRBV10-3 and TRBJ2-7; possibly TRBD1 for D (6 bases). There are 13 residues in the CDR3. Germline CDR1 ENHRY, CDR2 SYGVKD. V lost 4 bases and J lost 2, with 9 bases in between. The CDR3 nucleotides read TGTGCCATCAGTGGGGCAGGGGCCTACGAGCAGTACTTC. This gives the protein CAISGAGAYEQYF.

This clone was found a few times. This rearrangement joins TRBV7-9 to TRBJ2-1; 9 bases align to TRBD1. Germline V gene data show CDR1 as SEHNR and CDR2 as FQNEAQ (reference sequence). The CDR3 totals 14 residues. With 2 bases clipped from V and 6 bases from J, the junction kept 2 bases outside the gene matches. The CDR3 spells CASSLRQGVNEQFF. CDR3 nucleotide sequence: TGTGCCAGCAGCTTAAGACAGGGGGTCAATGAGCAGTTCTTC.

V is TRBV27 and J is TRBJ2-1; the match to TRBD1 covers 7 bases. Germline V gene data show CDR1 as MNHEY and CDR2 as SMNVEV (reference sequence). V lost 0 bases, J lost 7 bases, and 3 bases stayed unmatched. The CDR3 has 14 residues. CDR3 protein: CASSLSTGLNEQFF. Written as DNA, the CDR3 is TGTGCCAGCAGTTTATCGACAGGGTTAAATGAGCAGTTCTTC.

The genes are TRBV7-8 and TRBJ1-5; D might be TRBD1 (6 bases). Trimming took 3 bases from V and 5 from J, leaving 8 bases between them. The germline CDR1 and CDR2 sequences are SGHVS and FQNEAQ. The CDR3 spans 13 residues. The CDR3 bases are TGTGCCAGCAGCTTCTCAGGGGATCAGCCCCAGCATTTT. This encodes CASSFSGDQPQHF.

This sequence joins TRBV6-5 and TRBJ2-3; 7 positions agree with TRBD1. The CDR3 covers 15 residues. With 0 bases clipped from V and 10 bases from J, the junction kept 10 bases outside the gene matches. Germline lookup yields CDR1 MNHEY and CDR2 SVGAGI. CDR3 nucleotide sequence: TGTGCCAGCAGTTACTCAGACACAGGGGCCCTGTCGCAGTATTTT. As protein: CASSYSDTGALSQYF.

This rearrangement joins TRBV19 to TRBJ2-1, with TRBD2 as a possible D gene (5 bases). The CDR3 consists of 11 residues. V was trimmed by 8 bases and J by 10 bases, leaving 12 bases between them. Germline V lookup: CDR1 LNHDA, CDR2 SQIVND (reference sequence). CDR3 sequence (DNA): TGTGCCAGTTTAGGACGGGGAGAGCAGTTCTTC. It encodes CASLGRGEQFF.

V and J are TRBV7-9 and TRBJ1-4; 8 nucleotides align to TRBD1. This CDR3 contains 16 residues. Germline loops: CDR1 SEHNR, CDR2 FQNEAQ (reference sequence). The V and J ends lost 5 bases and 6 bases, in that order; junction bases with no gene match: 11. Here the CDR3 DNA reads TGTGCCAGCAGCCCTCGGACAGGGTTGGTTGATGAAAAACTGTTTTTT. Translation gives CASSPRTGLVDEKLFF.

The V gene is TRBV5-1, the J gene TRBJ2-7; tentative D call: TRBD1 (5 bases). Trimming took 4 bases from V and 7 from J, leaving 21 bases between them. This CDR3 has 15 amino acids. Looked up from germline, CDR1 is SGHRS and CDR2 is YFSETQ. The CDR3 DNA follows: TGCGCCAGCAGCCTCAGCCTCCCCAGGGCGGAAGAGCAGTACTTC. Translating it yields CASSLSLPRAEEQYF.

V usage is TRBV3-1 (or the pseudogene TRBV3-2) and J usage is TRBJ2-6, with D possibly being TRBD2 (6 bases). The germline V gene encodes CDR1 LGHDT and CDR2 YNNKEL (reference sequence). This CDR3 region has 16 residues. The V end lost 3 bases, the J end lost 2 bases, and 11 bases lay between the germline ends. The CDR3 DNA follows: TGTGCCAGCAGCCAGGCGGGGTATACTGGGGCCAACGTCCTGACTTTC. Its translation is CASSQAGYTGANVLTF.

This sequence joins TRBV7-2 and TRBJ2-1, with D perhaps matching TRBD1 (6 bases). The V gene lost 0 bases and the J gene lost 6 bases, with 18 bases spanning the gap. The CDR3 runs 17 residues. The germline gives CDR1 SGHTA, CDR2 FQGNSA. The CDR3 loop is CASSLATAWGLVNEQFF. Written as DNA, the CDR3 is TGTGCCAGCAGCTTAGCCACTGCCTGGGGGCTTGTCAATGAGCAGTTCTTC.

This chain links TRBV9 with TRBJ1-3; a possible D gene is TRBD1 (5 bases). V was trimmed by 4 bases and J by 0 bases, leaving 14 bases between them. CDR1 and CDR2 (germline): SGDLS, YYNGEE. This CDR3 spans 16 amino acids. The CDR3 coding sequence is TGTGCCAGCAGCACCCACAGGCTCCCCTCTGGAAACACCATATATTTT. This encodes CASSTHRLPSGNTIYF.

The genes are TRBV29-1 and TRBJ2-1; D possibly corresponds to TRBD2 (6 bases). The V end was cut by 4 bases, the J end by 5 bases, with 15 bases between. The CDR3 consists of 14 residues. Germline V gives CDR1 SQVTM, CDR2 ANQGSEA. CDR3 coding DNA: TGCAGCGTTGGGAGGGCAGGGCGCAACAATGAGCAGTTCTTC. This codes for CSVGRAGRNNEQFF.

V gene TRBV10-2 combines with J gene TRBJ1-2; 11 bases agree with TRBD1. V shed 5 bases, J shed 3 bases, and the junction held 11 bases outside the gene matches. Germline lookup yields CDR1 WSHSY and CDR2 SAAADI. The CDR3 has 17 residues. The CDR3 protein is CASSLDRGHQADYGYTF. The CDR3 nucleotides are TGCGCCAGCAGTCTGGACAGGGGGCACCAGGCGGACTATGGCTACACCTTC.

This chain joins TRBV25-1 and TRBJ2-7; D possibly corresponds to TRBD2 (7 bases). CDR1 and CDR2 (germline): MGHDK, SYGVNS. The CDR3 sequence is 13 residues long. V lost 0 bases and J lost 6, with 9 bases in between. In DNA, the CDR3 is TGTGCCAGCAGTGAATATGGGGGGGCCGAGCAGTACTTC. Encoded protein: CASSEYGGAEQYF.

V usage is TRBV7-9 and J usage is TRBJ1-2; 8 positions agree with TRBD1. The CDR3 consists of 13 residues. CDR1 SEHNR and CDR2 FQNEAQ come from the germline V gene (reference sequence). Unmatched junction bases numbered 5, after V lost 5 bases and J lost 6 bases. CDR3 in amino acids: CASSPGQGDGYTF. For the CDR3, the DNA is TGTGCCAGCAGCCCCGGACAGGGTGATGGCTACACCTTC.